The rows below give T cell receptor beta chains drawn from one sample of a study of blood T cell repertoires in COVID-19. TCRdb's table, derived via immunoSEQ multiplex PCR, lists solely in-frame clones and lacks some. The sample includes 80,000 to 95,000 clones, about 90% of them seen just once. Sequencing was carried out using peripheral blood. The receptors originated from a woman aged 45-60 years with active or convalescent COVID-19. CDR3s include the opening cysteine and the closing phenylalanine or tryptophan. D genes are given only for firm matches. Clone size is not always given. Where it is, it says once, few, many or a class for expanded clones.

NA,NA,TRBV3-1/TRBV3-2,TRBJ2-1,TGTGCCAGCAGCCAAGCCCCGGGGGCAGGGGGCTCCTACAATGAGCAGTTCTTC,CASSQAPGAGGSYNEQFF
NA,NA,TRBV5-1,TRBJ1-1,TGCGCCAGCAGCTTTTCGAGTATGAACACTGAAGCTTTCTTT,CASSFSSMNTEAFF
NA,NA,TRBV5-1,TRBJ2-3,TGCGCCAGCAGCTTGGGGCTAGCCACAGATACGCAGTATTTT,CASSLGLATDTQYF
NA,NA,TRBV7-9,TRBJ2-5,TGTGCCAGCAGCTCCAACTTATACAGGAACAAAGAGACCCAGTACTTC,CASSSNLYRNKETQYF
NA,NA,TRBV19,TRBJ2-7,TGTGCCACGACGGGTAACGGCCCCTACGAGCAGTACTTC,CATTGNGPYEQYF
NA,NA,TRBV11-2,TRBJ1-1,TGTGCCAGCAGCTTAGGATTTACCAGGGCGGTAGCTTTCTTT,CASSLGFTRAVAFF
NA,NA,TRBV7-6,TRBJ2-3,TGTGCCAGCAGCTTAGAGGTAGCAACGGTCACAGATACGCAGTATTTT,CASSLEVATVTDTQYF
once,NA,TRBV3-1/TRBV3-2,TRBJ1-1,TGTGCCAGCAGCCCGTTCCGGGGGGTCACTGAAGCTTTCTTT,CASSPFRGVTEAFF
NA,NA,TRBV4-2,TRBJ2-3,TGTGCCAGCAGCCAAGAAGTTCCTAGGGGCCCCCTTAGCACAGATACGCAGTATTTT,CASSQEVPRGPLSTDTQYF
once,NA,TRBV30,TRBJ2-3,TGTGCCTGGACCGGTCTAGATACGCAGTATTTT,CAWTGLDTQYF